These 23 T cell receptor beta chains share one sample of origin, sequenced in a study of control samples from healthy donors and cancer patients. The method was immunoSEQ multiplex PCR; TCRdb's version includes in-frame clones alone and lacks a portion of them. The repertoire holds nearly 200,000 clones, roughly nine tenths seen once, with about 1.7% in the top ten. Material for sequencing was blood. Source of these receptors: a man in his thirties or forties in good health.

The V gene is TRBV6-2 or TRBV6-3, the J gene TRBJ2-7, with 7 bases identical to TRBD2. The germline V gene has CDR1 MNHEY and CDR2 SVGEGT. The CDR3 is 14 residues long. After removal of 5 bases from V and 0 bases from J, the junction contained 4 bases not matched to a gene. CDR3 DNA: TGTGCCAGCAGTCACACTAGCGACTCCTACGAGCAGTACTTC. This sequence encodes CASSHTSDSYEQYF.

J is TRBJ1-6 and V is TRBV6-6; D unclear. V was cut by 5 bases and J by 3 bases, with 8 bases left in between. The CDR3 is 14 residues long. Germline CDR1 and CDR2: MNHNY and SVGAGI (reference sequence). DNA for the CDR3: TGTGCCAGCAGTCAATCATTCTATAATTCACCCCTCCACTTT. Its protein product is CASSQSFYNSPLHF.

The chain joins TRBV14 to TRBJ2-1, with D tentatively TRBD1 or TRBD2 (6 bases each). CDR3 length: 14 amino acids. Germline CDR1 reads SGHDN; CDR2 reads FVKESK. V shed 4 bases and J shed 7 bases, with 14 bases lying between them. DNA for the CDR3: TGTGCCAGCAGCCGAGGGGGGCCGGGGAATGAGCAGTTCTTC. This gives the protein CASSRGGPGNEQFF.

V and J are TRBV15 and TRBJ2-1; 13 bases are shared with TRBD2. Germline V gene lookup returns CDR1 LNHNV and CDR2 YYDKDF (reference sequence). J gave up 2 bases and V 5 bases, and 6 bases lay outside the gene matches. This CDR3 comprises 17 residues. CDR3 bases: TGTGCCACCAGCGATAGACTAGCGGGGGGTGCCTACAATGAGCAGTTCTTC. It specifies CATSDRLAGGAYNEQFF. The variable domain in full, with the rest retrieved from reference TRBV15 and TRBJ2-1, is DAMVIQNPRYQVTQFGKPVTLSCSQTLNHNVMYWYQQKSSQAPKLLFHYYDKDFNNEADTPDNFQSRRPNTSFCFLDIRSPGLGDTAMYLCATSDRLAGGAYNEQFFGPGTRLTVL.

V usage is TRBV13 and J usage is TRBJ1-6; D is possibly TRBD1 (5 bases). This CDR3 has 15 amino acids. Germline lookup yields CDR1 PRHDT and CDR2 FYEKMQ (reference sequence). V shed 1 base and J shed 4 bases, with 8 bases lying between them. CDR3 amino acids: CASSLERGYNSPLHF. The CDR3 region has the DNA TGTGCCAGCAGCTTAGAAAGGGGTTATAATTCACCCCTCCACTTT.

The V call is TRBV14, the J call TRBJ1-3; 9 nucleotides align to TRBD1. Trimming cost V 5 bases and J 2 bases; bases outside gene matches: 7. Germline CDR1 SGHDN, CDR2 FVKESK. CDR3 length equals 16 residues. The CDR3 DNA follows: TGTGCCAGCAGCTCCGCCGGGACAGGGCCTGGAAACACCATATATTTT. Its translation is CASSSAGTGPGNTIYF.

The J gene is TRBJ1-5, the V gene TRBV16, with D possibly TRBD1 on 5 matching bases. The germline V gene encodes CDR1 KGHSY and CDR2 FQNENV. V was cut by 4 bases and J by 1 base, with 14 bases left in between. The CDR3 contains 16 residues. The CDR3 DNA sequence: TGTGCCAGCAGCCTCTCGAGGCAGGGAAGCAATCAGCCCCAGCATTTT. Translated, it gives CASSLSRQGSNQPQHF.

V is TRBV12-3 or TRBV12-4 and J is TRBJ1-2; a weak D match, TRBD1 (6 bases). V lost 0 bases and J 8 bases, leaving 10 bases between the germline ends. The CDR3 runs to 13 residues. The CDR3 region has the DNA TGTGCCAGCAGTTTAGCGGGGGCAGGGGGCTACACCTTC. It encodes CASSLAGAGGYTF.

This clone was seen a single time. V usage is TRBV9 and J usage is TRBJ2-2, with D perhaps TRBD2 (6 bases). This CDR3 region has 16 residues. V was shortened by 0 bases and J by 4 bases, with 13 bases between the two germline ends. Germline lookup yields CDR1 SGDLS and CDR2 YYNGEE. CDR3 sequence (DNA): TGTGCCAGCAGCGTAGCTGCGGGGAGGAGCACCGGGGAGCTGTTTTTT. Encoded protein: CASSVAAGRSTGELFF.

This chain links TRBV29-1 with TRBJ1-4; 8 nucleotides match TRBD1. The junction had 5 bases not matched to a gene; V was cut back by 6 bases and J by 5 bases. CDR3 length equals 13 residues. CDR1 is SQVTM, CDR2 ANQGSEA, per germline. DNA for the CDR3: TGCAGCGTCGCCGGACAGGGAAATGAAAAACTGTTTTTT. Encoded protein: CSVAGQGNEKLFF.

The chain recombines TRBV18 with TRBJ2-6; D call uncertain. The CDR3 extends over 17 amino acids. Trimming took off 3 bases at V and 0 bases at J, with 12 bases between the two ends. Per germline, CDR1 KGHSH and CDR2 LQKENI. As DNA, the CDR3 is TGTGCCAGCTCACCCGGGCAAGCCCACTCTGGGGCCAACGTCCTGACTTTC. Its protein product is CASSPGQAHSGANVLTF.

The rearrangement uses TRBV7-9 and TRBJ1-3, with 8 bases fitting TRBD1. Germline V lookup: CDR1 SEHNR, CDR2 FQNEAQ (reference sequence). The CDR3 is 16 amino acids. V was clipped by 5 bases and J by 2 bases; unmatched bases: 8. CDR3 coding DNA: TGTGCCAGCAGCGTACACAGGGGGTATACTGGAAACACCATATATTTT. Amino acid sequence: CASSVHRGYTGNTIYF.

V is TRBV14 and J is TRBJ2-7; 10 bases line up with TRBD1. The J segment lost 6 bases and the V segment lost 6 bases, leaving 5 bases of the junction unmatched. From germline, CDR1 is SGHDN and CDR2 FVKESK. The CDR3 runs 13 residues. CDR3 DNA sequence: TGTGCCAGCAGTCAGACAGGGGGCGGCGAGCAGTACTTC. It codes for CASSQTGGGEQYF.

V is TRBV14 and J is TRBJ2-7; 8 nucleotides line up with TRBD2. The CDR3 extends over 15 amino acids. Germline V gene data show CDR1 as SGHDN and CDR2 as FVKESK. The junction had 8 bases not matched to a gene; V was cut back by 4 bases and J by 3 bases. The CDR3 reads CASSPQRGGHYEQYF. The CDR3 bases are TGTGCCAGCAGCCCCCAACGGGGGGGGCACTACGAGCAGTACTTC. The variable domain in full, completed from reference TRBV14 and TRBJ2-7, reads EAGVTQFPSHSVIEKGQTVTLRCDPISGHDNLYWYRRVMGKEIKFLLHFVKESKQDESGMPNNRFLAERTGGTYSTLKVQPAELEDSGVYFCASSPQRGGHYEQYFGPGTRLTVT.

As regards this clone: The same CDR3 is also encoded by other DNA sequences in this sample. V gene TRBV6-5 combines with J gene TRBJ2-3; D remains unclear. V lost 0 bases, J lost 0 bases, and 4 bases lay in between. The CDR3 extends over 14 amino acids. Per the germline V gene, CDR1 is MNHEY and CDR2 is SVGAGI. The CDR3 is CASSYSSSTDTQYF. The CDR3 DNA is TGTGCCAGCAGTTACTCATCTAGCACAGATACGCAGTATTTT.

This chain uses TRBV24-1 with TRBJ2-3; tentative D call: TRBD1 (6 bases). CDR3 length: 18 amino acids. V dropped 3 bases and J dropped 0 bases, with 18 bases sitting between them. The germline V gene has CDR1 KGHDR and CDR2 SFDVKD. The CDR3 nucleotides read TGTGCCACCAGTGATCCAAGGACAGCGAATCTTAGCACAGATACGCAGTATTTT. Its translation is CATSDPRTANLSTDTQYF.

V usage is TRBV3-1 (or the pseudogene TRBV3-2) and J usage is TRBJ1-2, with D tentatively TRBD1 (5 bases). Germline CDR1 is LGHDT and CDR2 is YNNKEL (reference sequence). The CDR3 runs to 16 residues. Trimming removed 3 bases at V and 0 bases at J, with 14 bases between. The CDR3 loop reads CASSHWDVPTNYGYTF. In nucleotides, the CDR3 is TGTGCCAGCAGCCATTGGGACGTCCCTACTAACTATGGCTACACCTTC.

The chain recombines TRBV19 with TRBJ2-1; TRBD1 agrees at 12 bases. This CDR3 contains 15 residues. Looked up from germline, CDR1 is LNHDA and CDR2 is SQIVND (reference sequence). V lost 5 bases and J lost 9; bases outside the gene matches: 8. The CDR3: CASSRGTGGKGEQFF. CDR3 sequence (DNA): TGTGCCAGTAGTCGGGGGACAGGGGGCAAGGGTGAGCAGTTCTTC.

The rearrangement links TRBV3-1 (or the pseudogene TRBV3-2) to TRBJ1-1; a possible D gene is TRBD1 (5 bases). V dropped 1 base and J dropped 5 bases, with 11 bases sitting between them. CDR1 and CDR2 (germline): LGHDT, YNNKEL (reference sequence). The CDR3 contains 14 residues. The CDR3, as DNA: TGTGCCAGCAGCCAAGCGGGGGGGGTTACTGAAGCTTTCTTT. Translating it yields CASSQAGGVTEAFF.

This sequence joins TRBV18 and TRBJ2-1; D is perhaps TRBD1 or TRBD2 (6 bases each). V lost 2 bases, J lost 10 bases, and 15 bases lay in between. CDR1 KGHSH and CDR2 LQKENI come from the germline V gene. The CDR3 extends over 14 amino acids. The CDR3 loop reads CASSPSGALGEQFF. DNA of the CDR3: TGTGCCAGCTCACCATCGGGGGCCCTCGGAGAGCAGTTCTTC. The full variable domain, its missing parts supplied by reference TRBV18 and TRBJ2-1, is NAGVMQNPRHLVRRRGQEARLRCSPMKGHSHVYWYRQLPEEGLKFMVYLQKENIIDESGMPKERFSAEFPKEGPSILRIQQVVRGDSAAYFCASSPSGALGEQFFGPGTRLTVL.

Remarks on this clone: Additional DNA sequences in this sample encode the identical CDR3. V gene TRBV27 combines with J gene TRBJ1-2, with 8 bases fitting TRBD1. CDR3 length equals 13 residues. CDR1 MNHEY and CDR2 SMNVEV come from the germline V gene (reference sequence). The junction had 7 bases not matched to a gene; V was cut back by 5 bases and J by 8 bases. As DNA, the CDR3 is TGTGCCAGCAGTCCAGGGGGCGCGCGGGGCTACACCTTC. Translation: CASSPGGARGYTF.

The count of this clone is one. The chain carries TRBV24-1 and TRBJ2-5; tentative D call: TRBD2 (5 bases). This CDR3 has 15 amino acids. Trimming shortened V by 5 bases and J by 4 bases, and 16 bases separated the two germline ends. Looked up from germline, CDR1 is KGHDR and CDR2 is SFDVKD. CDR3 protein: CATSGGRDVGETQYF. The CDR3 DNA reads as TGTGCCACCAGTGGAGGACGGGATGTCGGAGAGACCCAGTACTTC.

Note on this clone: Because the CDR3's place on the DNA is in doubt, the DNA is left out and the CDR3 is given as listed by TCRdb. V and J are TRBV7-9 and TRBJ1-2; the DNA was not used to check the table's D call, TRBD1. 14 amino acids form the CDR3, both terminal residues included. The V gene's germline CDR1 is SEHNR and CDR2 FQNEAQ (reference sequence). CDR3 sequence reads: CASSLVFGQGAETF.